The rows below give T cell receptor beta chains drawn from one sample of a study of immune cell composition in non-small cell lung cancer. Some clones are missing from TCRdb's copy, which holds only in-frame ones; the method was immunoSEQ multiplex PCR. The sample shows 4,800 or so clones, 60% to 85% of them seen only once. The sample taken for sequencing was lung tumor tissue. These receptors originate from a human donor with non-small cell lung cancer. CDR3s include the opening cysteine and the closing phenylalanine or tryptophan.

15	TRBV14	TRBJ1-2	CASSQDGDRGYGYTF
15	TRBV2	TRBJ2-2	CASSASGGGTGELFF
14	TRBV27	TRBJ1-5	CASSSGSSNQPQHF
16	TRBV2	TRBJ1-4	CASSGQGRATNEKLFF
13	TRBV9	TRBJ2-3	CASSRGGTDTQYF
12	TRBV30	TRBJ2-7	CAWSVRGGRLYF
18	TRBV15	TRBJ2-7	CATSRDLDPRTGEYEQYF
16	TRBV5-4	TRBJ2-2	CASSLPSGGATGELFF
13	TRBV2	TRBJ1-6	CASRGQVNSPLHF
14	TRBV10-1	TRBJ1-2	CASSESPDSRGYTF
15	TRBV5-6	TRBJ2-3	CASRLTGGPIDTQYF
16	TRBV10-2	TRBJ1-6	CASTKGSGSYNSPLHF
15	TRBV13	TRBJ1-2	CASSSRGTVYYGYTF
17	TRBV10-1	TRBJ2-1	CASSVGYRHTGNGEQFF
15	TRBV4-1	TRBJ1-5	CASSQARGANQPQHF
17	TRBV6-1	TRBJ1-3	CASSAPGRRHSGNTIYF
16	TRBV7-8	TRBJ1-6	CASSAQGAVYNSPLHF
17	TRBV5-6	TRBJ2-7	CASSQAPTSGGFYEQYF
15	TRBV7-9	TRBJ1-6	CASSLADRENSPLHF
13	TRBV7-2	TRBJ2-7	CASSFDSPYEQYF
15	TRBV5-1	TRBJ2-5	CASSAGTGGSETQYF
14	TRBV13	TRBJ1-6	CASTQKTYNSPLHF
13	TRBV4-1	TRBJ1-2	CASSQGGNYGYTF
17	TRBV7-2	TRBJ1-2	CASSLERTGGANYGYTF
14	TRBV10-2	TRBJ2-3	CASGWTGPTDTQYF
14	TRBV4-2	TRBJ2-5	CASSQGLTQETQYF
13	TRBV5-4	TRBJ2-7	CASSQGGSYEQYF
14	TRBV30	TRBJ1-2	CAWSGGRQSFGYTF
17	TRBV9	TRBJ1-3	CASSADNRERTRNTIYF
13	TRBV11-3	TRBJ2-3	CASSLDGTDTQYF
15	TRBV11-2	TRBJ2-7	CASSLDLAASYEQYF
18	TRBV11-3	TRBJ1-2	CASSPGQGVFDSRYGYTF
13	TRBV6-5	TRBJ1-1	CASSITGDTEAFF
15	TRBV7-2	TRBJ1-2	CASSPRDRGLTGYTF
13	TRBV6-1	TRBJ2-1	CASSKQDYNEQFF
13	TRBV5-1	TRBJ1-1	CASSLQGTTEAFF
13	TRBV5-6	TRBJ2-3	CASSSDYSDTQYF
12	TRBV5-6	TRBJ2-3	CASSFPGQGKYF
15	TRBV19	TRBJ2-2	CASSIGTSGARELFF
15	TRBV7-8	TRBJ2-7	CASSVTSGRGDEQYF
16	TRBV5-6	TRBJ2-3	CASSLAGGDLTDTQYF
15	TRBV19	TRBJ2-7	CASSRDRASSYEQYF
14	TRBV5-6	TRBJ2-3	CASSLTGLGWAQYF
15	TRBV6-5	TRBJ1-2	CASTPSGDRVYGYTF
16	TRBV18	TRBJ2-7	CASSPRASGASYEQYF
15	TRBV27	TRBJ2-5	CASRLGLAVQETQYF
15	TRBV27	TRBJ1-2	CASRARDRHNYGYTF
16	TRBV4-3	TRBJ2-7	CASSLELAGGSYEQYF
14	TRBV6-1	TRBJ2-4	CASSDRAAKNIQYF
15	TRBV11-2	TRBJ2-1	CASSFSGTGAPGGFF
16	TRBV5-1	TRBJ2-5	CASSSGGGGTGETQYF
15	TRBV7-2	TRBJ1-6	CASSLVGTDNSPLHF
16	TRBV28	TRBJ2-7	CASSMGTSGAPYEQYF
12	TRBV7-9	TRBJ1-1	CASSFSETEAFF
16	TRBV21-1	TRBJ2-1	CASSKSWRLKNNEQFF
14	TRBV28	TRBJ2-3	CASSFVAGTDTQYF